The entry below gives a single T cell receptor (beta chain) sequence along with its context. Sample-barcoded 5' priming and a J-beta primer mix drove a second PCR of 7 to 11 cycles. Unique molecular identifiers of 12 random nucleotides labeled each cDNA. The study obtained at least 3 million CDR3-containing paired-end reads from every sample. Each CDR3 protein gets one entry after TCRdb re-called the 5' RACE reads with MiXCR. The sample yields fewer than 800,000 distinct CDR3 sequences, about 52% seen once. Trimming pared 2 bases from V and 0 bases from J, leaving 7 bases between. The CDR3 contains 14 residues. Germline V gene data show CDR1 as MNHNY and CDR2 as SVGAGI (reference sequence). The data are from a study of blood T cells in healthy people across ages.

The chain combines TRBV6-6 with TRBJ1-2; D ambiguous. This receptor was obtained from a woman in her fifties or sixties in good health. Sequenced material: blood. The CDR3 loop reads CASSYQEANYGYTF. The CDR3 DNA reads TGTGCCAGCAGTTACCAGGAAGCTAACTATGGCTACACCTTC.